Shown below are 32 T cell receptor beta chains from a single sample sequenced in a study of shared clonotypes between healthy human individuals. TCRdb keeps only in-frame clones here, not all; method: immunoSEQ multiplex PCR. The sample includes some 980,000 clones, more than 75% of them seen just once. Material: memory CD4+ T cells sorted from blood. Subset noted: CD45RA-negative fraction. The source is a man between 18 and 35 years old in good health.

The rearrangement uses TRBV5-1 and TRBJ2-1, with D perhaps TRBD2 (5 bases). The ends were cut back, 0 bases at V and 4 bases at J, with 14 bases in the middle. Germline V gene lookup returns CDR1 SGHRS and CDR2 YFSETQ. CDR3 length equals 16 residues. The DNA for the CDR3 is TGCGCCAGCAGCTTGGTAGCGAGCGCGGGTTACAATGAGCAGTTCTTC. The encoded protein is CASSLVASAGYNEQFF.

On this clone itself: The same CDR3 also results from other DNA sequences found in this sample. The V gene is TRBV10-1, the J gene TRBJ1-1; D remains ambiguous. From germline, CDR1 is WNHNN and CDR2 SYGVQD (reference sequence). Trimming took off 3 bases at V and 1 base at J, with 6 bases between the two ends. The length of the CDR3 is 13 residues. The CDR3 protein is CASSERGNTEAFF. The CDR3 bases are TGCGCCAGCAGTGAAAGAGGGAACACTGAAGCTTTCTTT.

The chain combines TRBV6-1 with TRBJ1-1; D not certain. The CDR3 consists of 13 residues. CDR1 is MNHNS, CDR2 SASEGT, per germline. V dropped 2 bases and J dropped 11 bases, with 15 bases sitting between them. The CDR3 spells CASSELLPPGAFF. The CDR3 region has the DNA TGTGCCAGCAGTGAATTGCTACCCCCGGGGGCTTTCTTT.

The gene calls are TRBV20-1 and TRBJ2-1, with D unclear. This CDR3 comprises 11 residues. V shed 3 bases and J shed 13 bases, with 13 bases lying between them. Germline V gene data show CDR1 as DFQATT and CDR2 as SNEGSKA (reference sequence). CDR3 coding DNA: TGCAGTGCTAGTGTGTGGGGTAGCCAGTTCTTC. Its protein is CSASVWGSQFF.

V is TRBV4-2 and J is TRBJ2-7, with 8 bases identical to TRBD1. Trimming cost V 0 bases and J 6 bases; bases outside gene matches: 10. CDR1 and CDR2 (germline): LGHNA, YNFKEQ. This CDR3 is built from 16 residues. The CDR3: CASSQETKKQGGEQYF. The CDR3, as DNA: TGTGCCAGCAGCCAAGAGACCAAAAAACAGGGGGGCGAGCAGTACTTC.

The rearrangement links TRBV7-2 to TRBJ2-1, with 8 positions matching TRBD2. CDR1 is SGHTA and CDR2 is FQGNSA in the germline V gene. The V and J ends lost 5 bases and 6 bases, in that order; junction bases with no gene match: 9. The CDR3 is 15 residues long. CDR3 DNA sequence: TGTGCCAGCAGCCCGGGACTAGGAAGCGTCAATGAGCAGTTCTTC. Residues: CASSPGLGSVNEQFF.

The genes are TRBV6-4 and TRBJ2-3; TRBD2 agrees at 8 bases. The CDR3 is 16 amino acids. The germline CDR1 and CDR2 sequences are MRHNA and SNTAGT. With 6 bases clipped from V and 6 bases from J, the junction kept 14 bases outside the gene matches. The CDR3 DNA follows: TGTGCCAGCAGCCCCCTAAGCGGGAGCAGCCCCGATACGCAGTATTTT. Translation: CASSPLSGSSPDTQYF.

The CDR3 spells CASSPLPGHLTDTQYF. CDR3 sequence (DNA): TGTGCCAGCAGCCCGCTCCCGGGACACCTAACAGATACGCAGTATTTT. The rearrangement uses TRBV6-6 and TRBJ2-3; a possible D gene is TRBD1 (6 bases). CDR3 length: 16 amino acids. Germline V lookup: CDR1 MNHNY, CDR2 SVGAGI (reference sequence). Trimming removed 6 bases from V and 3 bases from J, with 19 bases in between.

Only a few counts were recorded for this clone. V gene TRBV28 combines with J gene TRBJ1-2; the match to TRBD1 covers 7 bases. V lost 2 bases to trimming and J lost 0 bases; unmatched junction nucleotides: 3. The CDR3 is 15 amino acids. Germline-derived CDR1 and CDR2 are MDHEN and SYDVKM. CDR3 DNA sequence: TGTGCCAGCAGTTTAGGGACAGCCACTAACTATGGCTACACCTTC. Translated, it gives CASSLGTATNYGYTF.

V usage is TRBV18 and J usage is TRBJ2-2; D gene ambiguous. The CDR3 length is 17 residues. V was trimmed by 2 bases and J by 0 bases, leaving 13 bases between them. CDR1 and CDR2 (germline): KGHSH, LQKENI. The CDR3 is CASSPTSRGSNTGELFF. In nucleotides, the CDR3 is TGTGCCAGCTCACCAACAAGTCGCGGATCGAACACCGGGGAGCTGTTTTTT.

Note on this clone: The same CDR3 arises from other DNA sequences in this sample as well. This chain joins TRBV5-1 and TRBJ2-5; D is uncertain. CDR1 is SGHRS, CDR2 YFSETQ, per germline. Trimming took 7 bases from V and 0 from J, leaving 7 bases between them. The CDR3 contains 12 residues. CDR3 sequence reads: CASSRYQETQYF. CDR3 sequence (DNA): TGCGCCAGCTCCAGGTACCAAGAGACCCAGTACTTC.

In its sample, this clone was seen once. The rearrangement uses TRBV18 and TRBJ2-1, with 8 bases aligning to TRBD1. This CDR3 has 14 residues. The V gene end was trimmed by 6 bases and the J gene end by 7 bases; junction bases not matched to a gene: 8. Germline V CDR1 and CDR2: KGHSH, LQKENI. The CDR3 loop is CASSATGVSNEQFF. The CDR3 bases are TGTGCCAGCTCCGCGACAGGGGTGTCAAATGAGCAGTTCTTC.

The CDR3 bases are TGTGCCAGCAGTGAACCCCACACTGAAGCTTTCTTT. Amino acids: CASSEPHTEAFF. This sequence joins TRBV6-1 and TRBJ1-1; D is unclear. The ends were cut back, 2 bases at V and 3 bases at J, with 4 bases in the middle. Per the germline V gene, CDR1 is MNHNS and CDR2 is SASEGT. The CDR3 sequence is 12 residues long.

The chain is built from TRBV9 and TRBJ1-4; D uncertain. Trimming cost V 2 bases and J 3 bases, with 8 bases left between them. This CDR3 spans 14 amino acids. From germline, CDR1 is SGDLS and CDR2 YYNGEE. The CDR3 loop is CASSVTPANEKLFF. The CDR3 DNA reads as TGTGCCAGCAGCGTCACCCCGGCTAATGAAAAACTGTTTTTT.

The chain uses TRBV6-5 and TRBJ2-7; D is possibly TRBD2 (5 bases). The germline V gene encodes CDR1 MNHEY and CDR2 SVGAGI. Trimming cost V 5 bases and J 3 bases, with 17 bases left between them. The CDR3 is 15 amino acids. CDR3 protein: CASSRRASSDYEQYF. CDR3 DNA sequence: TGTGCCAGCAGTCGCCGGGCTAGCTCCGACTACGAGCAGTACTTC.

The CDR3 sequence: CAISALGDKQYF. The CDR3 DNA follows: TGTGCCATCAGTGCCCTCGGGGACAAGCAGTACTTC. The chain carries TRBV10-3 and TRBJ2-7, with D perhaps matching TRBD1 (6 bases). This CDR3 spans 12 amino acids. Germline V lookup: CDR1 ENHRY, CDR2 SYGVKD. V lost 4 bases, J lost 8 bases, and 12 bases lay in between.

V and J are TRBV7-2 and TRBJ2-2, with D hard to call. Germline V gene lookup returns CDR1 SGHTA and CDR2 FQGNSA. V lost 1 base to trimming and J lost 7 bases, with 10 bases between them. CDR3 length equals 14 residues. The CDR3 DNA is TGTGCCAGCAGCTTAGTAGTTGTCGGCGGGGAGCTGTTTTTT. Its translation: CASSLVVVGGELFF.

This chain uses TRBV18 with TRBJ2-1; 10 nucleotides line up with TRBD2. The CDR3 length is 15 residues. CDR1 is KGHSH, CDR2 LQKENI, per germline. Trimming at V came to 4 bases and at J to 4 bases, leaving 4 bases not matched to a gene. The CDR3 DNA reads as TGTGCCAGCTCACTACTAGCGGGGTTTTACAATGAGCAGTTCTTC. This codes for CASSLLAGFYNEQFF.

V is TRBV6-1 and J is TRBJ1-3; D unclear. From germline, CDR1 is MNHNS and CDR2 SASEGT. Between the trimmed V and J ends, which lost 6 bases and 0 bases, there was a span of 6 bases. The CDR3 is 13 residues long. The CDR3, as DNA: TGTGCCAGCAGACAGACCTCTGGAAACACCATATATTTT. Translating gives CASRQTSGNTIYF.

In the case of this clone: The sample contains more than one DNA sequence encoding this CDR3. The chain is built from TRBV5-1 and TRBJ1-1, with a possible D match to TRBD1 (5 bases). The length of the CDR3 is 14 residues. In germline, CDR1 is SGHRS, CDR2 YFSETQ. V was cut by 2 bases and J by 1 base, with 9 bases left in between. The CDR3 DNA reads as TGCGCCAGCAGCTTCGCCGGGGCGAACACTGAAGCTTTCTTT. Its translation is CASSFAGANTEAFF.

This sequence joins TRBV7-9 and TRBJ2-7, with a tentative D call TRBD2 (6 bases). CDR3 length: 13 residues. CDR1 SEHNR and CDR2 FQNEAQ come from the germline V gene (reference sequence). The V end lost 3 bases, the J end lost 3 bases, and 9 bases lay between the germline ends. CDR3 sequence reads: CASSFMEGYEQYF. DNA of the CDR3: TGTGCCAGCAGCTTCATGGAGGGCTACGAGCAGTACTTC. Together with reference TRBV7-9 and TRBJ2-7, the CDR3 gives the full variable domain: DTGVSQNPRHKITKRGQNVTFRCDPISEHNRLYWYRQTLGQGPEFLTYFQNEAQLEKSRLLSDRFSAERPKGSFSTLEIQRTEQGDSAMYLCASSFMEGYEQYFGPGTRLTVT.

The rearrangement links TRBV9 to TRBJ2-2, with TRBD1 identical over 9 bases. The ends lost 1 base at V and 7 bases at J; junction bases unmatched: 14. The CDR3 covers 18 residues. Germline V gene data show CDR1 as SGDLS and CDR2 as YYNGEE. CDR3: CASSVRGQGVLGGGELFF. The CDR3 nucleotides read TGTGCCAGCAGCGTACGGGGACAGGGTGTTCTCGGTGGCGGGGAGCTGTTTTTT.

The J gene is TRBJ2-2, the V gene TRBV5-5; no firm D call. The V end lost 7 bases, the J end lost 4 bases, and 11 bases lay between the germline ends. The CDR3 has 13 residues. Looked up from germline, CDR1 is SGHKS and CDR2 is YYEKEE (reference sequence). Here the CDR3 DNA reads TGTGCCAGCCTTAAGATGGGCACCGGGGAGCTGTTTTTT. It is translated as CASLKMGTGELFF.

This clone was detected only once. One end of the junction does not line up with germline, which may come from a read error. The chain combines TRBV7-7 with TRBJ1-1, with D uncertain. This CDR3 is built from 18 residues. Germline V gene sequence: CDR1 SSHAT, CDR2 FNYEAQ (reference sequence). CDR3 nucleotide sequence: TGTGCTAGCAGCGGCGAACAGAGCCCTCAGTTCTTTGCTGCTGAAGCTTTCTTT. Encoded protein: CASSGEQSPQFFAAEAFF.

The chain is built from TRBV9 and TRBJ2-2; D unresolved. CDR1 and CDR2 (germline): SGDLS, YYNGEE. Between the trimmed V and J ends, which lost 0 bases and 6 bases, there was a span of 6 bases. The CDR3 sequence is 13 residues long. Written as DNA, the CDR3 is TGTGCCAGCAGCGTAGACGTGTCCGGGGAGCTGTTTTTT. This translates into CASSVDVSGELFF.

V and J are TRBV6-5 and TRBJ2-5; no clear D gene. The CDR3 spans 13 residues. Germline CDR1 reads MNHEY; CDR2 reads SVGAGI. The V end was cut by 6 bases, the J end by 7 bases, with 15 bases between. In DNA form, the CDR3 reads TGTGCCAGCAGCTCCGGGTCGATGGGGACCCAGTACTTC. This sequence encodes CASSSGSMGTQYF.

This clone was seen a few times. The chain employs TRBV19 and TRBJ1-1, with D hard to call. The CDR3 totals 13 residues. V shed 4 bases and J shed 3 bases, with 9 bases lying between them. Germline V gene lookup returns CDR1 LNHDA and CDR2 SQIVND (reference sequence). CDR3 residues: CASSTDWDTEAFF. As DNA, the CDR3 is TGTGCCAGTAGTACTGATTGGGACACTGAAGCTTTCTTT.

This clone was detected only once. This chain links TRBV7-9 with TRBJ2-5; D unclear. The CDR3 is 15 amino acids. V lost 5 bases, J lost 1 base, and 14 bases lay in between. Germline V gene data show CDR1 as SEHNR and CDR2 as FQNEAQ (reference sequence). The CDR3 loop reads CASSIHSGSQETQYF. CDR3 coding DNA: TGTGCCAGCAGCATCCACTCCGGTTCCCAAGAGACCCAGTACTTC.

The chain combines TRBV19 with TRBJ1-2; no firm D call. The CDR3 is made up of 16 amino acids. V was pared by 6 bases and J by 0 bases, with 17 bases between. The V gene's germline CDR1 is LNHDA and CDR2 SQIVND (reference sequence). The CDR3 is CASSAQNRLANYGYTF. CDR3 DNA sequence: TGTGCCAGTAGCGCCCAGAACAGACTTGCTAACTATGGCTACACCTTC.

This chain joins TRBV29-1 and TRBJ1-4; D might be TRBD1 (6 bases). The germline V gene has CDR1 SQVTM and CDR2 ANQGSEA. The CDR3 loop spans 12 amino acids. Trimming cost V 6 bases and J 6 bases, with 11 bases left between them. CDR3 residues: CSVRDNDEKLFF. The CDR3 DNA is TGCAGCGTCCGGGACAACGATGAAAAACTGTTTTTT.

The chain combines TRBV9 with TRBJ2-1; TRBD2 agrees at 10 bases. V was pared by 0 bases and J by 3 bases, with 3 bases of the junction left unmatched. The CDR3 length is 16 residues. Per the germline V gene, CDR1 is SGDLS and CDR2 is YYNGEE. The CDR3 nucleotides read TGTGCCAGCAGCGTAGGCTCTAGCGGGGGCTACAATGAGCAGTTCTTC. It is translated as CASSVGSSGGYNEQFF.

The CDR3 DNA is TGTGCCAGCGGCCTCCTCCGGAGCTCCTACAATGAGCAGTTCTTC. Its translation: CASGLLRSSYNEQFF. The chain combines TRBV14 with TRBJ2-1, with D uncertain. Germline assignment: CDR1 SGHDN and CDR2 FVKESK. Trimming removed 8 bases at V and 0 bases at J, with 14 bases between. This CDR3 region has 15 residues.